This T cell receptor beta chain was sequenced for a study of CD8+ T cells in alopecia areata. At the level of the study: In an open-label trial, patients got 5 to 10 mg tofacitinib twice daily. People stayed on tofacitinib for 6 to 18 months, then stopped the drug for 6 months. Study results and limitations: Any link of baseline CD8+ expansion to response, resting on one nonresponder, remains uncertain.

Sequencing templates came from extracted RNA that was reverse transcribed into cDNA. The repertoire was sequenced with immunoSEQ multiplex PCR; TCRdb's copy has only in-frame clones and lacks some. The sample yields about 160,000 clones, around 71% seen once. As to this clone: As yet, its antigen is unknown.

Noted treatment: oral pan-JAK inhibitor, 5-10 mg twice daily. Both peripheral blood and punch biopsies of lesional scalp skin were obtained from patients who had alopecia areata. Trimming took 3 bases from V and 8 from J, leaving 8 bases between them. The CDR3 has 12 residues. The germline gives CDR1 GTSNPN, CDR2 SVGIG (reference sequence). This sample comprised CD4+ T cells sorted from blood, obtained at week 4, from a patient treated with tofacitinib. The rearrangement uses TRBV30 and TRBJ1-6; unclear D gene. The receptor's source is a human donor with alopecia areata. The CDR3 DNA follows: TGTGCCTGGAGCCGACGAGATTCACCCCTCCACTTT. It translates to CAWSRRDSPLHF.